These 27 T cell receptor beta chains were sequenced from one sample in a study of shared clonotypes between healthy human individuals. Repertoires were generated with immunoSEQ multiplex PCR, while TCRdb's copy carries only in-frame clones and drops some. This repertoire shows about 2,500,000 clones, around nine tenths found once; its top ten account for roughly 0.15%. Sample: naive CD4+ T cells sorted from blood. The subset: CD45RA+ positively selected. Source of these receptors: a man aged 18 to 30 in good health.

Comment on this clone: Other nucleotide sequences in the sample specify the same CDR3. This chain connects TRBV5-1 to TRBJ2-7; 11 positions match TRBD2. In germline, CDR1 is SGHRS, CDR2 YFSETQ. This CDR3 spans 14 amino acids. The trim removed 1 base at V and 4 bases at J, leaving 1 base unmatched. CDR3 bases: TGCGCCAGCAGCTTGACTAGCGGGGGATACGAGCAGTACTTC. Residues: CASSLTSGGYEQYF. The variable domain in full, completed from reference TRBV5-1 and TRBJ2-7, reads KAGVTQTPRYLIKTRGQQVTLSCSPISGHRSVSWYQQTPGQGLQFLFEYFSETQRNKGNFPGRFSGRQFSNSRSEMNVSTLELGDSALYLCASSLTSGGYEQYFGPGTRLTVT.

As regards this clone: Distinct nucleotide sequences in the sample also encode this CDR3. The chain couples TRBV7-2 to TRBJ1-1, with D perhaps matching TRBD1 (5 bases). The CDR3 is 14 amino acids. The V gene's germline CDR1 is SGHTA and CDR2 FQGNSA. V was shortened by 3 bases and J by 2 bases, with 10 bases between the two germline ends. Here the CDR3 DNA reads TGTGCCAGCAGCTTGGGGACTTCAAACACTGAAGCTTTCTTT. It yields the protein CASSLGTSNTEAFF. The entire variable domain, with the rest obtained from reference TRBV7-2 and TRBJ1-1, is as follows: GAGVSQSPSNKVTEKGKDVELRCDPISGHTALYWYRQSLGQGLEFLIYFQGNSAPDKSGLPSDRFSAERTGGSVSTLTIQRTQQEDSAVYLCASSLGTSNTEAFFGQGTRLTVV.

CDR3 residues: CSVGRGGPDTQYF. CDR3 sequence (DNA): TGCAGCGTCGGCAGGGGCGGCCCAGATACGCAGTATTTT. J is TRBJ2-3 and V is TRBV29-1; D is possibly TRBD1 (6 bases). Trimming stripped 6 bases from V and 4 bases from J, with 14 bases between. CDR3 length: 13 amino acids. CDR1 and CDR2 from the germline V gene are SQVTM and ANQGSEA.

V usage is TRBV4-1 and J usage is TRBJ2-1; 7 bases are a match to TRBD1. Germline-derived CDR1 and CDR2 are MGHRA and YSYEKL. The CDR3 totals 18 residues. Trimming cost V 4 bases and J 1 base; bases outside gene matches: 13. This CDR3 is CASSLMAGGLGSYNEQFF. The CDR3 DNA reads as TGCGCCAGCAGCCTCATGGCAGGGGGTCTTGGGTCCTACAATGAGCAGTTCTTC.

The genes are TRBV19 and TRBJ1-5; D is unresolved. Germline V gene data show CDR1 as LNHDA and CDR2 as SQIVND (reference sequence). With 5 bases removed from V and 7 bases from J, the gap between germline ends came to 15 bases. The length of the CDR3 is 14 residues. The CDR3 loop is CASSRERVRQPQHF. The CDR3, as DNA: TGTGCCAGTAGTCGGGAGAGGGTCCGGCAGCCCCAGCATTTT.

The rearrangement links TRBV5-1 to TRBJ1-1; D not resolved. The CDR3 spans 11 residues. V was clipped by 5 bases and J by 3 bases, with 5 bases between them. Per germline, CDR1 SGHRS and CDR2 YFSETQ. The CDR3 sequence is CASSMDTEAFF. The CDR3 DNA reads TGCGCCAGCAGTATGGACACTGAAGCTTTCTTT.

The rearrangement links TRBV2 to TRBJ2-5; 13 bases are shared with TRBD2. Unmatched junction bases numbered 9, after V lost 3 bases and J lost 5 bases. This CDR3 is built from 17 residues. CDR1 and CDR2 from the germline V gene are SNHLY and FYNNEI. The CDR3 protein is CASSEHRLAGGWETQYF. Written as DNA, the CDR3 is TGTGCCAGCAGTGAGCATAGACTAGCGGGAGGTTGGGAGACCCAGTACTTC.

In the case of this clone: The sample carries other DNA sequences with the same CDR3. The chain combines TRBV5-1 with TRBJ2-5; D assignment may be TRBD1 or TRBD2 (5 bases each). The CDR3 loop spans 14 amino acids. CDR1 is SGHRS, CDR2 YFSETQ, per germline. V lost 0 bases to trimming and J lost 5 bases, with 11 bases between them. CDR3 residues: CASSLGGTVETQYF. The CDR3 nucleotides read TGCGCCAGCAGCTTGGGAGGGACGGTGGAGACCCAGTACTTC. Combining the CDR3 with reference TRBV5-1 and TRBJ2-5 gives the whole variable domain KAGVTQTPRYLIKTRGQQVTLSCSPISGHRSVSWYQQTPGQGLQFLFEYFSETQRNKGNFPGRFSGRQFSNSRSEMNVSTLELGDSALYLCASSLGGTVETQYFGPGTRLLVL.

This clone was picked up a small number of times. V usage is TRBV10-3 and J usage is TRBJ1-6; D unclear. The CDR3 is 13 residues long. V was clipped by 11 bases and J by 7 bases, with 15 bases between them. The germline V gene encodes CDR1 ENHRY and CDR2 SYGVKD. This CDR3 is CAARDYGNSPLHF. CDR3 in DNA: TGTGCCGCACGGGATTACGGGAATTCACCCCTCCACTTT.

V is TRBV18 and J is TRBJ2-7; D gene ambiguous. Germline CDR1 and CDR2: KGHSH and LQKENI. The CDR3 spans 15 residues. Trimming stripped 2 bases from V and 7 bases from J, with 18 bases between. CDR3 in amino acids: CASSPIAEALVEQYF. In DNA, the CDR3 is TGTGCCAGCTCACCAATTGCCGAAGCACTCGTGGAGCAGTACTTC.

V usage is TRBV5-1 and J usage is TRBJ1-1; D is unresolved. The germline gives CDR1 SGHRS, CDR2 YFSETQ. V was shortened by 4 bases and J by 1 base, with 14 bases between the two germline ends. CDR3 length: 15 residues. The CDR3 spells CASSPYLIGNTEAFF. CDR3 in DNA: TGCGCCAGCAGCCCGTATCTTATAGGGAACACTGAAGCTTTCTTT.

This sequence joins TRBV6-5 and TRBJ2-2, with TRBD2 matching over 12 bases. The germline CDR1 and CDR2 sequences are MNHEY and SVGAGI. This CDR3 has 15 amino acids. V was pared by 5 bases and J by 7 bases, with 5 bases of the junction left unmatched. This chain's CDR3 is CASSMTSGSYGELFF. In nucleotides, the CDR3 is TGTGCCAGCAGTATGACTAGCGGGAGCTACGGGGAGCTGTTTTTT.

This chain links TRBV30 with TRBJ2-2; 9 nucleotides agree with TRBD1. The V gene's germline CDR1 is GTSNPN and CDR2 SVGIG (reference sequence). The CDR3 totals 15 residues. Trimming cost V 5 bases and J 6 bases; bases outside gene matches: 10. The CDR3 region is CAWEPDRGASGELFF. The CDR3 region has the DNA TGTGCCTGGGAGCCGGACAGGGGCGCATCCGGGGAGCTGTTTTTT. Full variable domain (rest looked up from reference TRBV30 and TRBJ2-2): SQTIHQWPATLVQPVGSPLSLECTVEGTSNPNLYWYRQAAGRGLQLLFYSVGIGQISSEVPQNLSASRPQDRQFILSSKKLLLSDSGFYLCAWEPDRGASGELFFGEGSRLTVL.

This clone appeared a few times. The genes are TRBV2 and TRBJ1-5, with 9 bases lining up with TRBD1. In germline, CDR1 is SNHLY, CDR2 FYNNEI. The CDR3 loop spans 15 amino acids. V was clipped by 6 bases and J by 7 bases; unmatched bases: 10. The CDR3: CASRPGTGSGQPQHF. The DNA of the CDR3 is TGTGCCAGCAGACCTGGGACAGGGTCGGGCCAGCCCCAGCATTTT. Variable domain in full (rest from reference TRBV2 and TRBJ1-5): EPEVTQTPSHQVTQMGQEVILRCVPISNHLYFYWYRQILGQKVEFLVSFYNNEISEKSEIFDDQFSVERPDGSNFTLKIRSTKLEDSAMYFCASRPGTGSGQPQHFGDGTRLSIL.

The V gene is TRBV19, the J gene TRBJ2-5; possibly TRBD2 for D (6 bases). CDR3 length: 12 residues. Germline V gene sequence: CDR1 LNHDA, CDR2 SQIVND (reference sequence). The V and J ends lost 6 bases and 4 bases respectively, with 9 bases between them. The DNA for the CDR3 is TGTGCCAGTAGCTGGGGAGGAGAGACCCAGTACTTC. It yields the protein CASSWGGETQYF.

Details on this clone: Different DNA sequences within this sample yield the same CDR3. The rearrangement joins TRBV19 to TRBJ2-7; 8 nucleotides match TRBD1. Germline CDR1 and CDR2: LNHDA and SQIVND (reference sequence). The V and J ends lost 2 bases and 0 bases, in that order; junction bases with no gene match: 3. The CDR3 is 15 amino acids. DNA for the CDR3: TGTGCCAGTAGTATAAGTACAGGGGGCTCCTACGAGCAGTACTTC. Translating it yields CASSISTGGSYEQYF. The complete variable domain, with remaining parts taken from reference TRBV19 and TRBJ2-7, reads DGGITQSPKYLFRKEGQNVTLSCEQNLNHDAMYWYRQDPGQGLRLIYYSQIVNDFQKGDIAEGYSVSREKKESFPLTVTSAQKNPTAFYLCASSISTGGSYEQYFGPGTRLTVT.

This clone was seen a single time. The rearrangement uses TRBV5-1 and TRBJ2-2, with 12 bases aligning to TRBD2. In germline, CDR1 is SGHRS, CDR2 YFSETQ. This CDR3 contains 16 residues. The J segment lost 2 bases and the V segment lost 4 bases, leaving 3 bases of the junction unmatched. The CDR3 DNA follows: TGCGCCAGCAGCACAGGACTAGCGGGAAACACCGGGGAGCTGTTTTTT. It is translated as CASSTGLAGNTGELFF. The complete variable domain, with remaining parts taken from reference TRBV5-1 and TRBJ2-2, reads KAGVTQTPRYLIKTRGQQVTLSCSPISGHRSVSWYQQTPGQGLQFLFEYFSETQRNKGNFPGRFSGRQFSNSRSEMNVSTLELGDSALYLCASSTGLAGNTGELFFGEGSRLTVL.

The chain links TRBV6-5 to TRBJ2-7; D is unclear. CDR1 and CDR2 from the germline V gene are MNHEY and SVGAGI. V was pared by 6 bases and J by 2 bases, with 17 bases between. The CDR3 runs to 15 residues. As DNA, the CDR3 is TGTGCCAGCAGCTCAAGTCAGGAAAGGCCCTACGAGCAGTACTTC. It is translated as CASSSSQERPYEQYF.

A note on this clone: The same CDR3 can be traced to other DNA sequences in this sample. The rearrangement joins TRBV18 to TRBJ1-4; TRBD1 might be the D (5 bases). This CDR3 comprises 15 residues. Germline V gene data show CDR1 as KGHSH and CDR2 as LQKENI. With 6 bases removed from V and 7 bases from J, the gap between germline ends came to 18 bases. The DNA of the CDR3 is TGTGCCAGCTCGCCCCCTGGGTCCGGGGGTGAAAAACTGTTTTTT. Residues: CASSPPGSGGEKLFF.

Notes on this clone: The junction departs from the called germline gene at one end, perhaps through a read error. The CDR3 DNA follows: TGTGCTAGCAGCTTAGATCCGGGAGTCACAGATACGCAGTATTTT. Translating it yields CASSLDPGVTDTQYF. The J gene is TRBJ2-3, the V gene TRBV7-7; TRBD2 is a possible D gene (6 bases). The CDR3 has 15 amino acids. Germline V lookup: CDR1 SSHAT, CDR2 FNYEAQ (reference sequence).

The chain joins TRBV6-6 to TRBJ2-3; 8 bases agree with TRBD1. Germline trimming cut 5 bases from V and 6 bases from J; bases unmatched to any gene: 7. The CDR3 runs to 14 residues. The germline CDR1 and CDR2 sequences are MNHNY and SVGAGI (reference sequence). The chain's CDR3 is CASSLGQGRDTQYF. The DNA of the CDR3 is TGTGCCAGCAGTCTCGGACAGGGAAGGGATACGCAGTATTTT.

This chain uses TRBV28 with TRBJ2-1; 7 nucleotides line up with TRBD1. Germline V lookup: CDR1 MDHEN, CDR2 SYDVKM. V shed 5 bases and J 9 bases; nucleotides not matched to a gene: 7. This CDR3 has 13 amino acids. This CDR3 is CASSLGQQREQFF. As DNA, the CDR3 is TGTGCCAGCAGTCTGGGACAGCAACGTGAGCAGTTCTTC.

This clone came up once. The V call is TRBV4-3, the J call TRBJ1-1; D not resolved. V was clipped by 0 bases and J by 0 bases, with 11 bases between them. The CDR3 has 16 amino acids. Germline values: CDR1 LGHNA, CDR2 YSLEER. CDR3 amino acids: CASSQDPGKMNTEAFF. Written as DNA, the CDR3 is TGCGCCAGCAGCCAAGATCCGGGGAAGATGAACACTGAAGCTTTCTTT.

V and J are TRBV6-1 and TRBJ1-6; a possible D gene is TRBD1 (6 bases). From germline, CDR1 is MNHNS and CDR2 SASEGT. Trimming took off 1 base at V and 10 bases at J, with 14 bases between the two ends. The CDR3 covers 15 residues. The CDR3: CASSEEPQGHSPLHF. CDR3 in DNA: TGTGCCAGCAGTGAAGAGCCGCAGGGGCACTCACCCCTCCACTTT.

The rearrangement joins TRBV27 to TRBJ2-5; 11 nucleotides agree with TRBD2. The junction had 15 bases not matched to a gene; V was cut back by 8 bases and J by 4 bases. Germline values: CDR1 MNHEY, CDR2 SMNVEV (reference sequence). This CDR3 contains 17 residues. The CDR3 coding sequence is TGTGCCAGCCACTTAAACATATTAGCGGGAGGGCGAGAGACCCAGTACTTC. As protein: CASHLNILAGGRETQYF.

CDR3 DNA: TGTGCCAGCAGTTTACCCCGACAGGGGCTGGGGGGCTACACCTTC. It specifies CASSLPRQGLGGYTF. The V call is TRBV28, the J call TRBJ1-2; the match to TRBD1 covers 8 bases. CDR3 length equals 15 residues. V lost 2 bases and J lost 8; bases outside the gene matches: 10. CDR1 is MDHEN and CDR2 is SYDVKM in the germline V gene.

V and J are TRBV5-6 and TRBJ1-5, with a weak D call TRBD1 (6 bases). The V and J ends lost 3 bases and 2 bases respectively, with 12 bases between them. CDR1 and CDR2 (germline): SGHDT, YYEEEE. The CDR3 loop spans 15 amino acids. CDR3 sequence reads: CASSYQGWGNQPQHF. In nucleotides, the CDR3 is TGTGCCAGCAGCTACCAGGGGTGGGGCAATCAGCCCCAGCATTTT.